There are a few counts of the clone carrying this TCR beta chain. This entry comes from a study of human T cells and chemical hapten exposure. Time point indicated: patch test 3, about 24 weeks after DPC sensitization. Treatment meaning: therapeutic diphenylcyclopropenone sensitization with weekly scalp DPC. One entry per CDR3 protein, called by TCRdb with MiXCR from the RACE reads. Here the sample spans about 120,000 distinct CDR3 sequences, 11% being singletons. This CDR3 is built from 14 residues. The V and J ends lost 8 bases and 4 bases respectively, with 17 bases between them. From germline, CDR1 is MNHEY and CDR2 SVGAGI.

Specimen: whole blood, collected in connection with sensitization to the hapten diphenylcyclopropenone (DPC). The sequence derives from a woman aged 45-59 years with alopecia areata. Some clones in this sample may be carry-over from other donors' samples. The chain uses TRBV6-5 and TRBJ1-1; weak D call: TRBD1 (6 bases). The chain's CDR3 is CASHPSAGATEAFF. The CDR3 DNA reads TGTGCCAGCCATCCAAGCGCGGGGGCCACTGAAGCTTTCTTT.